The 24 T cell receptor beta chains below all came from one sample that was sequenced in a study of shared clonotypes between healthy human individuals. Sequenced by immunoSEQ multiplex PCR; TCRdb stores in-frame clones only, minus some. The sample carries about 700,000 clones, around two thirds recorded once. Sequencing used memory CD4+ T cells sorted from blood. Subset here: CD45RA-negative fraction. These receptors all come from a woman in her thirties in good health.

The chain links TRBV11-3 to TRBJ2-3, with TRBD1 matching 11 bases. CDR1 SGHNT and CDR2 YENEEA come from the germline V gene. The CDR3 is 17 amino acids. The V segment lost 6 bases and the J segment 5 bases; nucleotides outside the gene matches: 13. The CDR3 bases are TGTGCCAGCAGAGCAGGGATCGGACAGGGGGCCGGAGATACGCAGTATTTT. Its protein product is CASRAGIGQGAGDTQYF.

CDR3 nucleotide sequence: TGTGCCAGCAGCTTAGGTATTCTCCGGGAGGCTTTCTTT. Translated, it gives CASSLGILREAFF. The J gene is TRBJ1-1, the V gene TRBV7-9; no reliable D call. The CDR3 extends over 13 amino acids. Germline CDR1 reads SEHNR; CDR2 reads FQNEAQ (reference sequence). Trimming shortened V by 1 base and J by 11 bases, and 14 bases separated the two germline ends.

Comment on this clone: Other DNA variants within this sample encode the same CDR3. V gene TRBV13 combines with J gene TRBJ2-7, with 10 bases lining up with TRBD2. This CDR3 contains 14 residues. Germline CDR1 PRHDT, CDR2 FYEKMQ (reference sequence). V was pared by 4 bases and J by 2 bases, with 2 bases of the junction left unmatched. CDR3 region: CASSSSGGTYEQYF. The CDR3 DNA sequence: TGTGCCAGCAGCTCTAGCGGGGGAACCTACGAGCAGTACTTC.

Concerning this clone itself: Other DNA variants within this sample encode the same CDR3. This chain links TRBV7-9 with TRBJ1-1; 8 bases map to TRBD1. V gave up 4 bases and J gave up 1 base; unmatched junction bases: 5. CDR1 SEHNR and CDR2 FQNEAQ come from the germline V gene (reference sequence). The CDR3 is made up of 15 amino acids. CDR3 sequence: CASSSATGANTEAFF. In DNA, the CDR3 is TGTGCCAGCAGCTCCGCGACAGGGGCGAACACTGAAGCTTTCTTT.

The chain recombines TRBV28 with TRBJ1-2; the match to TRBD1 covers 8 bases. The CDR3 contains 15 residues. The trim removed 5 bases at V and 2 bases at J, leaving 7 bases unmatched. Germline CDR1 reads MDHEN; CDR2 reads SYDVKM. The CDR3 DNA sequence: TGTGCCAGCAGTCGGACAGGGACTCTCAACTATGGCTACACCTTC. Translated, it gives CASSRTGTLNYGYTF.

The CDR3 is CSATGAEETQYF. CDR3 in DNA: TGCAGCGCCACAGGGGCTGAAGAGACCCAGTACTTC. The chain recombines TRBV29-1 with TRBJ2-5, with 7 positions matching TRBD1. V was pared by 7 bases and J by 3 bases, with 5 bases of the junction left unmatched. Germline V gene lookup returns CDR1 SQVTM and CDR2 ANQGSEA. The CDR3 is 12 amino acids.

This clone was seen only a few times. The sample holds other DNA sequences that translate to the same CDR3. J is TRBJ2-2 and V is TRBV18; 9 positions agree with TRBD1. The CDR3 runs 16 residues. Trimming cost V 3 bases and J 1 base; bases outside gene matches: 3. CDR1 and CDR2 (germline): KGHSH, LQKENI. The CDR3 region has the DNA TGTGCCAGCTCACCCCCGACAGGGGGGAACACCGGGGAGCTGTTTTTT. It specifies CASSPPTGGNTGELFF.

V usage is TRBV5-1 and J usage is TRBJ1-6; TRBD1 matches at 8 bases. The V segment lost 1 base and the J segment 5 bases; nucleotides outside the gene matches: 5. This CDR3 is 16 amino acids long. The germline V gene has CDR1 SGHRS and CDR2 YFSETQ. CDR3 sequence reads: CASSLPETGDNSPLHF. The CDR3, as DNA: TGCGCCAGCAGCTTGCCCGAGACAGGGGATAATTCACCCCTCCACTTT.

The J gene is TRBJ2-7, the V gene TRBV7-2, with 13 nucleotides matching TRBD2. V shed 4 bases, J shed 4 bases, and the junction held 4 bases outside the gene matches. The CDR3 is made up of 15 amino acids. In germline, CDR1 is SGHTA, CDR2 FQGNSA. Here the CDR3 reads CASSYGLAGVYEQYF. The CDR3 coding sequence is TGTGCCAGCAGCTACGGACTAGCGGGAGTGTACGAGCAGTACTTC.

The chain carries TRBV6-6 and TRBJ2-7; 8 nucleotides agree with TRBD1. Germline V gene lookup returns CDR1 MNHNY and CDR2 SVGAGI (reference sequence). Losses at the gene ends were 7 bases for V and 0 bases for J; bases not matched to a gene: 5. The CDR3 loop spans 14 amino acids. CDR3 nucleotides: TGTGCCAGCATGGACAGGGTCTACTCCTACGAGCAGTACTTC. The encoded protein is CASMDRVYSYEQYF.

On this clone: The sample carries other DNA sequences with the same CDR3. The rearrangement uses TRBV7-2 and TRBJ2-7; 9 nucleotides agree with TRBD2. In germline, CDR1 is SGHTA, CDR2 FQGNSA. J was trimmed by 2 bases and V by 3 bases; bases with no gene match: 2. The CDR3 runs to 14 residues. Written as DNA, the CDR3 is TGTGCCAGCAGCTTGGCGGGAGGGACCTACGAGCAGTACTTC. This gives the protein CASSLAGGTYEQYF. Full variable domain (rest looked up from reference TRBV7-2 and TRBJ2-7): GAGVSQSPSNKVTEKGKDVELRCDPISGHTALYWYRQSLGQGLEFLIYFQGNSAPDKSGLPSDRFSAERTGGSVSTLTIQRTQQEDSAVYLCASSLAGGTYEQYFGPGTRLTVT.

The rearrangement joins TRBV5-4 to TRBJ2-1; perhaps TRBD2 as D (5 bases). The V gene's germline CDR1 is SGHNT and CDR2 YYREEE (reference sequence). The CDR3 runs 16 residues. The V and J ends lost 0 bases and 0 bases respectively, with 10 bases between them. CDR3 sequence (DNA): TGTGCCAGCAGCTTGGAGGCGGGCCTCTCCTACAATGAGCAGTTCTTC. This codes for CASSLEAGLSYNEQFF.

V is TRBV6-1 and J is TRBJ2-1, with D tentatively TRBD1 or TRBD2 (5 bases each). In germline, CDR1 is MNHNS, CDR2 SASEGT. Trimming took off 0 bases at V and 12 bases at J, with 9 bases between the two ends. There are 12 residues in the CDR3. The CDR3 loop is CASSEAGVGQFF. CDR3 sequence (DNA): TGTGCCAGCAGTGAAGCGGGGGTGGGGCAGTTCTTC.

The chain employs TRBV13 and TRBJ1-5, with D unclear. The CDR3 sequence is 12 residues long. The V gene's germline CDR1 is PRHDT and CDR2 FYEKMQ (reference sequence). V was pared by 3 bases and J by 10 bases, with 10 bases between. Here the CDR3 DNA reads TGTGCCAGCAGCTTGGAGGGCGAACCCCAGCATTTT. Its translation is CASSLEGEPQHF. The variable domain in full, with the rest retrieved from reference TRBV13 and TRBJ1-5, is AAGVIQSPRHLIKEKRETATLKCYPIPRHDTVYWYQQGPGQDPQFLISFYEKMQSDKGSIPDRFSAQQFSDYHSELNMSSLELGDSALYFCASSLEGEPQHFGDGTRLSIL.

The rearrangement joins TRBV28 to TRBJ2-7, with 7 bases aligning to TRBD2. Trimming removed 5 bases from V and 4 bases from J; junction bases left unmatched: 17. The CDR3 is made up of 17 amino acids. Germline lookup yields CDR1 MDHEN and CDR2 SYDVKM. CDR3: CASSPQGRVSGPYEQYF. The DNA of the CDR3 is TGTGCCAGCAGTCCCCAGGGCCGGGTTAGCGGGCCGTACGAGCAGTACTTC.

The J gene is TRBJ2-7, the V gene TRBV28, with D unresolved. Trimming left V 2 bases short and J 8 bases short, with 7 bases between. This CDR3 is 11 amino acids long. Germline assignment: CDR1 MDHEN and CDR2 SYDVKM. The CDR3 region is CASSLGLKQYF. CDR3 coding DNA: TGTGCCAGCAGTTTAGGGCTAAAGCAGTACTTC.

This rearrangement joins TRBV28 to TRBJ2-5; D not certain. The CDR3 is 14 residues long. Trimming removed 2 bases at V and 7 bases at J, with 14 bases between. CDR1 is MDHEN, CDR2 SYDVKM, per germline. The CDR3 loop is CASSLNLLVRTQYF. The DNA for the CDR3 is TGTGCCAGCAGTTTAAATCTGCTGGTGAGGACCCAGTACTTC. The variable domain in full, completed from reference TRBV28 and TRBJ2-5, reads DVKVTQSSRYLVKRTGEKVFLECVQDMDHENMFWYRQDPGLGLRLIYFSYDVKMKEKGDIPEGYSVSREKKERFSLILESASTNQTSMYLCASSLNLLVRTQYFGPGTRLLVL.

The J gene is TRBJ2-1, the V gene TRBV5-6, with TRBD2 matching 7 bases. This CDR3 is 15 amino acids long. Looked up from germline, CDR1 is SGHDT and CDR2 is YYEEEE. With V trimmed by 1 base and J by 8 bases, 9 bases remained unmatched. The CDR3 is CASSLLAGVLYEQFF. The CDR3 DNA sequence: TGTGCCAGCAGCTTGTTGGCGGGAGTGCTTTATGAGCAGTTCTTC.

The chain joins TRBV6-5 to TRBJ2-5; D tentatively fits TRBD1 or TRBD2 (7 bases each). CDR1 is MNHEY and CDR2 is SVGAGI in the germline V gene. The CDR3 length is 14 residues. V shed 7 bases and J shed 5 bases, with 17 bases lying between them. For the CDR3, the DNA is TGTGCCAGCACCAGGGGGAGGGCAGTGGAGACCCAGTACTTC. It encodes CASTRGRAVETQYF.

The chain couples TRBV6-5 to TRBJ1-3, with D possibly TRBD1 on 6 matching bases. CDR1 is MNHEY, CDR2 SVGAGI, per germline. Trimming took 6 bases from V and 0 from J, leaving 12 bases between them. This CDR3 is 15 amino acids long. The CDR3 coding sequence is TGTGCCAGCAGCTTCGACAGGAGCTCTGGAAACACCATATATTTT. Its translation: CASSFDRSSGNTIYF.

Worth noting for this clone: Other DNA sequences of this sample code for an identical CDR3. The V and J genes are TRBV6-5 and TRBJ2-5, with 13 bases that match TRBD2. Germline V CDR1 and CDR2: MNHEY, SVGAGI. V dropped 4 bases and J dropped 5; count of bases not matched to a gene: 1. This CDR3 has 14 amino acids. The CDR3 loop reads CASSSGLAGETQYF. In nucleotides, the CDR3 is TGTGCCAGCAGTTCGGGACTAGCGGGGGAGACCCAGTACTTC.

The chain recombines TRBV4-2 with TRBJ2-1; D assignment may be TRBD1 or TRBD2 (5 bases each). The CDR3 loop spans 16 amino acids. The V gene lost 0 bases and the J gene lost 2 bases, with 11 bases spanning the gap. CDR1 and CDR2 from the germline V gene are LGHNA and YNFKEQ. The CDR3 loop is CASSQDRTGPYNEQFF. CDR3 bases: TGTGCCAGCAGCCAAGATCGGACGGGGCCCTACAATGAGCAGTTCTTC.

On this clone: The sample has other DNA sequences that encode this CDR3 too. V gene TRBV4-1 combines with J gene TRBJ2-5; TRBD2 matches at 8 bases. After removal of 1 base from V and 5 bases from J, the junction contained 6 bases not matched to a gene. CDR3 length: 15 residues. CDR1 MGHRA and CDR2 YSYEKL come from the germline V gene. The CDR3 is CASSQGPGGVETQYF. The CDR3, as DNA: TGCGCCAGCAGCCAAGGGCCGGGAGGGGTGGAGACCCAGTACTTC.

CDR3 bases: TGCAGCGTTGTAGAACTAGCGGGAGAGACCCAGTACTTC. Translated: CSVVELAGETQYF. The genes are TRBV29-1 and TRBJ2-5; 9 nucleotides agree with TRBD2. The V gene end was trimmed by 4 bases and the J gene end by 4 bases; junction bases not matched to a gene: 4. Germline values: CDR1 SQVTM, CDR2 ANQGSEA. This CDR3 region has 13 residues.